Listed below are T cell receptor beta chains from one sample, sequenced in a study of early T cells in non-severe SARS-CoV-2 infection. MiXCR, run by TCRdb on the 5' RACE reads, gives a single entry per CDR3 protein. In the table there are approximately 52,000 distinct CDR3 sequences, approximately 8% of which are singletons. Specimen: whole blood. These receptors all stem from an adult who was a healthcare worker with PCR-confirmed SARS-CoV-2 infection or an uninfected control (not recorded which). Each CDR3 is given with its conserved first and last residue. D genes are given only for firm matches. The size field is filled for only some rows; it gives once, few, many or a size class.

V gene: TRBV28; D gene: TRBD1; J gene: TRBJ1-1; clone size: many; CDR3 DNA: TGTGCCAGCAGAGTACAGGGGACCTTCACTGAAGCTTTCTTT; CDR3 protein: CASRVQGTFTEAFF
V gene: TRBV11-3; D gene: NA; J gene: TRBJ2-1; clone size: NA; CDR3 DNA: TGTGCCAGCAGCTTGAGTAGATTGAACAATGAGCAGTTCTTC; CDR3 protein: CASSLSRLNNEQFF
V gene: TRBV11-2; D gene: NA; J gene: TRBJ1-6; clone size: few; CDR3 DNA: TGTGCCAGCAGCCCCGGGACCTCCGGTTCACCCCTCCACTTT; CDR3 protein: CASSPGTSGSPLHF
V gene: TRBV4-3; D gene: NA; J gene: TRBJ2-7; clone size: many; CDR3 DNA: TGCGCCAGCAGCCAAGTTGTAGGAAGCTCCTACGAGCAGTACTTC; CDR3 protein: CASSQVVGSSYEQYF
V gene: TRBV7-2; D gene: TRBD1; J gene: TRBJ2-3; clone size: many; CDR3 DNA: TGTGCCAGCAGCTCGGACAGGGCCACAGATACGCAGTATTTT; CDR3 protein: CASSSDRATDTQYF
V gene: TRBV7-3; D gene: NA; J gene: TRBJ2-2; clone size: many; CDR3 DNA: TGTGCCAGCAGCTTAACTGGCCTAGGCGGCACCGGGGAGCTGTTTTTT; CDR3 protein: CASSLTGLGGTGELFF
V gene: TRBV29-1; D gene: NA; J gene: TRBJ2-2; clone size: few; CDR3 DNA: TGCAGCGTCCGCCGGGACAACCCCACCGGGGAGCTGTTTTTT; CDR3 protein: CSVRRDNPTGELFF
V gene: TRBV9; D gene: NA; J gene: TRBJ2-3; clone size: NA; CDR3 DNA: TGTGCCAGCAGCCAAGATGGGGGTAGTAACACAGATACGCAGTATTTT; CDR3 protein: CASSQDGGSNTDTQYF
V gene: TRBV12-3/TRBV12-4; D gene: NA; J gene: TRBJ1-1; clone size: many; CDR3 DNA: TGTGCCAGCAGTTTAGCGCTACAAATGAACACTGAAGCTTTCTTT; CDR3 protein: CASSLALQMNTEAFF
V gene: TRBV7-3; D gene: NA; J gene: TRBJ1-2; clone size: NA; CDR3 DNA: TGTGCCAGCAGCTTAACAGCAACTGGCTATGGCTACACCTTC; CDR3 protein: CASSLTATGYGYTF
V gene: TRBV6-5; D gene: NA; J gene: TRBJ2-7; clone size: few; CDR3 DNA: TGTGCCAGCAGGATACGGGGCCAGGGCACCTACGAGCAGTACTTC; CDR3 protein: CASRIRGQGTYEQYF
V gene: TRBV28; D gene: TRBD1; J gene: TRBJ1-1; clone size: few; CDR3 DNA: TGTGCCAGTCGACAGGGCGACTTGAACACTGAAGCTTTCTTT; CDR3 protein: CASRQGDLNTEAFF
V gene: TRBV6-6; D gene: NA; J gene: TRBJ2-4; clone size: few; CDR3 DNA: TGTGCCAGCAGTTATCCAGGGCCCGAAGCCAAAAACATTCAGTACTTC; CDR3 protein: CASSYPGPEAKNIQYF
V gene: TRBV20-1; D gene: NA; J gene: TRBJ1-1; clone size: many; CDR3 DNA: TGCAGTGCCAGGACGGCCCACATGAACACTGAAGCTTTCTTT; CDR3 protein: CSARTAHMNTEAFF
V gene: TRBV7-3; D gene: NA; J gene: TRBJ2-7; clone size: many; CDR3 DNA: TGTGCCAGCAGCTTATCGGGCCAGGGGTCCAACGAGCAGTACTTC; CDR3 protein: CASSLSGQGSNEQYF
V gene: TRBV6-2/TRBV6-3; D gene: TRBD2; J gene: TRBJ2-7; clone size: few; CDR3 DNA: TGTGCCAGCAGTTACGGCGGGGGACGCGAGCAGTACTTC; CDR3 protein: CASSYGGGREQYF
V gene: TRBV12-3/TRBV12-4; D gene: NA; J gene: TRBJ1-2; clone size: few; CDR3 DNA: TGTGCCAGCGAGGAGTCTTCGGTTCGCGCTGGCTATGGCTACACCTTC; CDR3 protein: CASEESSVRAGYGYTF
V gene: TRBV12-5; D gene: TRBD1; J gene: TRBJ1-1; clone size: NA; CDR3 DNA: TGTGCTAGTGGTTTGTCATCCGGGACAGGGAGCACTGAAGCTTTCTTT; CDR3 protein: CASGLSSGTGSTEAFF
V gene: TRBV20-1; D gene: TRBD1; J gene: TRBJ2-3; clone size: many; CDR3 DNA: TGCAGTGCTAGAGAGGGCAACAGGGGCGCAGATACGCAGTATTTT; CDR3 protein: CSAREGNRGADTQYF
V gene: TRBV6-2/TRBV6-3; D gene: NA; J gene: TRBJ2-7; clone size: NA; CDR3 DNA: TGTGCCAGCAGTCCGCTCAGGAGTTCCTACGAGCAGTACTTC; CDR3 protein: CASSPLRSSYEQYF
V gene: TRBV6-5; D gene: TRBD1; J gene: TRBJ1-1; clone size: few; CDR3 DNA: TGTGCCAGTTTAACAGGGGCTGAAGCTTTCTTT; CDR3 protein: CASLTGAEAFF
V gene: TRBV4-1; D gene: TRBD2; J gene: TRBJ2-7; clone size: few; CDR3 DNA: TGCGCCAGCAGCCAATTTGGACTAGGCGGTGGGGAGCAGTACTTC; CDR3 protein: CASSQFGLGGGEQYF
V gene: TRBV7-2; D gene: NA; J gene: TRBJ2-1; clone size: few; CDR3 DNA: TGTGCCAGCAGCTCCGTGGGCGTCCACAATGAGCAGTTCTTC; CDR3 protein: CASSSVGVHNEQFF
V gene: TRBV7-2; D gene: NA; J gene: TRBJ1-3; clone size: few; CDR3 DNA: TGTGCCAGCAGCTTAGCCTTAAATACAGCGAGCTCTGGAAACACCATATATTTT; CDR3 protein: CASSLALNTASSGNTIYF
V gene: TRBV3-1; D gene: NA; J gene: TRBJ2-4; clone size: few; CDR3 DNA: TGTGCCAGCAGCAGAGGGGCCATTTTACGGTTC; CDR3 protein: CASSRGAILRF
V gene: TRBV7-2; D gene: NA; J gene: TRBJ2-1; clone size: medium-sized; CDR3 DNA: TGTGCCAGCAGCTTAGTCAGGGATGAGCAGTTCTTC; CDR3 protein: CASSLVRDEQFF
V gene: TRBV20-1; D gene: NA; J gene: TRBJ2-2; clone size: NA; CDR3 DNA: TGCAGTGCTCTTCCAACCTACACCGGGGAGCTGTTTTTT; CDR3 protein: CSALPTYTGELFF
V gene: TRBV7-3; D gene: NA; J gene: TRBJ2-1; clone size: NA; CDR3 DNA: TGTGCCAGCAGCTCAAACAGGGCCTACAATGAGCAGTTCTTC; CDR3 protein: CASSSNRAYNEQFF
V gene: TRBV5-1; D gene: TRBD2; J gene: TRBJ2-3; clone size: NA; CDR3 DNA: TGCGCCAGCAGCTCCCGGGGACTAGCGGGAGCAACAGATACGCAGTATTTT; CDR3 protein: CASSSRGLAGATDTQYF
V gene: TRBV7-3; D gene: NA; J gene: TRBJ2-3; clone size: many; CDR3 DNA: TGTGCCAGCAGCTTAAGGGACGCAGCAGATACGCAGTATTTT; CDR3 protein: CASSLRDAADTQYF
V gene: TRBV11-2; D gene: NA; J gene: TRBJ2-3; clone size: NA; CDR3 DNA: TGTGCCAGCAGCTTAGATCCCCCGACCTATGGGACACACACAGATACGCAGTATTTT; CDR3 protein: CASSLDPPTYGTHTDTQYF
V gene: TRBV9; D gene: NA; J gene: TRBJ1-2; clone size: NA; CDR3 DNA: TGTGCCAGCAGCCCCAGGGGTGGGTGGAGTTTTAACTATGGCTACACCTTC; CDR3 protein: CASSPRGGWSFNYGYTF
V gene: TRBV25-1; D gene: TRBD1; J gene: TRBJ1-4; clone size: NA; CDR3 DNA: TGTGCCAGCAGTGAACTAGGACAGGGAGAGGATGAAAAACTGTTTTTT; CDR3 protein: CASSELGQGEDEKLFF
V gene: TRBV6-2/TRBV6-3; D gene: NA; J gene: TRBJ2-1; clone size: NA; CDR3 DNA: TGTGCCAGCAGTTCGGGCCGCCGGGGGGAGCAGTTCTTC; CDR3 protein: CASSSGRRGEQFF
V gene: TRBV7-6; D gene: NA; J gene: TRBJ1-5; clone size: many; CDR3 DNA: TGTGCCAGCAGCTTAGAAGCGGGGGCCGGTCAGCCCCAGCATTTT; CDR3 protein: CASSLEAGAGQPQHF
V gene: TRBV18; D gene: TRBD2; J gene: TRBJ2-7; clone size: many; CDR3 DNA: TGTGCCAGCTCACAGACCTTCCTAGCGGGAGGGGACGAGCAGTACTTC; CDR3 protein: CASSQTFLAGGDEQYF
V gene: TRBV7-3; D gene: TRBD2; J gene: TRBJ2-7; clone size: few; CDR3 DNA: TGTGCCAGCAGCCCACTAGCGGGAGCGCCAGAGCAGTACTTC; CDR3 protein: CASSPLAGAPEQYF